The rows below give T cell receptor beta chains drawn from one sample of a study of shared clonotypes between healthy human individuals. The assay was immunoSEQ multiplex PCR, and TCRdb's table has in-frame clones only and misses some. The sample consists of some 1,400,000 clones, around 97% of them appearing once. The sample consisted of naive CD4+ T cells sorted from blood. These receptors were collected from a man in his thirties or forties in good health. CDR3s include the opening cysteine and the closing phenylalanine or tryptophan. The D gene is left open where the match is weak. Only some rows state a clone size, as once, few, many or a class for expanded clones.

J: TRBJ2-4
D: TRBD2
V: TRBV9
size: once
CDR3: CASSETGGRNIQYF
DNA: TGTGCCAGCAGCGAAACGGGAGGGAGGAACATTCAGTACTTC

J: TRBJ1-5
D: NA
V: TRBV6-1
size: once
CDR3: CASSGSISQPQHF
DNA: TGTGCCAGCAGTGGGTCGATATCTCAGCCCCAGCATTTT

J: TRBJ2-1
D: TRBD2
V: TRBV10-2
size: NA
CDR3: CASQTSGSRNEQFF
DNA: TGCGCCAGCCAAACTAGCGGGAGTCGGAATGAGCAGTTCTTC

J: TRBJ2-5
D: NA
V: TRBV19
size: once
CDR3: CASSIVGKRETQYF
DNA: TGTGCCAGTAGTATAGTGGGAAAACGGGAGACCCAGTACTTC

J: TRBJ2-7
D: TRBD2
V: TRBV27
size: once
CDR3: CASSLWGGNYEQYF
DNA: TGTGCCAGCAGTTTATGGGGGGGTAACTACGAGCAGTACTTC

J: TRBJ2-7
D: TRBD2
V: TRBV18
size: NA
CDR3: CASSPPGTSGPYEQYF
DNA: TGTGCCAGCTCACCACCCGGGACTAGCGGGCCCTACGAGCAGTACTTC

J: TRBJ2-3
D: TRBD2
V: TRBV19
size: NA
CDR3: CASSISGRASPNTQYF
DNA: TGTGCCAGTAGTATAAGCGGGAGGGCCTCCCCGAATACGCAGTATTTT

J: TRBJ1-2
D: NA
V: TRBV2
size: NA
CDR3: CASRAPLRGLNNYGYTF
DNA: TGTGCCAGCAGGGCGCCCCTCAGGGGTTTGAATAACTATGGCTACACCTTC

J: TRBJ2-1
D: TRBD1
V: TRBV11-3
size: NA
CDR3: CASSPGQEEYNEQFF
DNA: TGTGCCAGCAGCCCAGGACAGGAGGAATACAATGAGCAGTTCTTC

J: TRBJ1-5
D: NA
V: TRBV28
size: NA
CDR3: CASRWGMGQPQHF
DNA: TGTGCCAGCAGATGGGGGATGGGGCAGCCCCAGCATTTT

J: TRBJ2-1
D: TRBD2
V: TRBV18
size: once
CDR3: CASSPKLAGAYNEQFF
DNA: TGTGCCAGCTCACCGAAGCTAGCGGGGGCCTACAATGAGCAGTTCTTC

J: TRBJ2-3
D: NA
V: TRBV6-6
size: NA
CDR3: CASTPLIGGSTDTQYF
DNA: TGTGCCAGCACCCCCTTAATTGGGGGTAGCACAGATACGCAGTATTTT

J: TRBJ2-2
D: NA
V: TRBV11-2
size: NA
CDR3: CASSRIAITGELFF
DNA: TGTGCCAGCAGCCGAATCGCTATCACCGGGGAGCTGTTTTTT

J: TRBJ2-7
D: NA
V: TRBV6-1
size: once
CDR3: CASGTIYEQYF
DNA: TGTGCCAGCGGTACTATCTACGAGCAGTACTTC

J: TRBJ2-1
D: TRBD2
V: TRBV5-1
size: NA
CDR3: CASSRLAGTYNEQFF
DNA: TGCGCCAGCAGTCGGCTAGCGGGAACCTACAATGAGCAGTTCTTC

J: TRBJ1-3
D: NA
V: TRBV6-6
size: NA
CDR3: CASSFTGQGFGNTIYF
DNA: TGTGCCAGCAGTTTTACAGGGCAGGGGTTTGGAAACACCATATATTTT

J: TRBJ2-3
D: NA
V: TRBV18
size: NA
CDR3: CASSPALTSPLNTQYF
DNA: TGTGCCAGCTCACCAGCACTTACCTCCCCCTTGAATACGCAGTATTTT

J: TRBJ1-1
D: TRBD1
V: TRBV28
size: NA
CDR3: CASSITGEAEAFF
DNA: TGTGCCAGCAGTATCACAGGGGAGGCTGAAGCTTTCTTT

J: TRBJ1-1
D: TRBD1
V: TRBV27
size: NA
CDR3: CASRDRVTEAFF
DNA: TGTGCCAGCAGGGACAGGGTCACTGAAGCTTTCTTT

J: TRBJ2-5
D: NA
V: TRBV5-5
size: NA
CDR3: CASSLDPSRSQYF
DNA: TGTGCCAGCAGCTTGGACCCATCGAGGTCCCAGTACTTC

J: TRBJ2-5
D: NA
V: TRBV29-1
size: NA
CDR3: CSGTIGETQYF
DNA: TGCAGCGGCACTATTGGAGAGACCCAGTACTTC

J: TRBJ2-7
D: NA
V: TRBV28
size: NA
CDR3: CASSFPRSPDYEQYF
DNA: TGTGCCAGCAGTTTTCCCCGCTCTCCTGACTACGAGCAGTACTTC

J: TRBJ2-7
D: TRBD2
V: TRBV29-1
size: NA
CDR3: CSVVGGRTYEQYF
DNA: TGCAGCGTTGTCGGCGGGAGGACCTACGAGCAGTACTTC

J: TRBJ2-7
D: TRBD2
V: TRBV7-8
size: NA
CDR3: CASSPNLAGVFYEQYF
DNA: TGTGCCAGCAGCCCCAACCTAGCGGGAGTATTCTACGAGCAGTACTTC

J: TRBJ2-7
D: NA
V: TRBV19
size: NA
CDR3: CASTGTTGMNEQYF
DNA: TGTGCCAGCACCGGGACAACTGGAATGAACGAGCAGTACTTC

J: TRBJ1-1
D: NA
V: TRBV29-1
size: NA
CDR3: CSVDISGVEAFF
DNA: TGCAGCGTTGATATCTCGGGCGTTGAAGCTTTCTTT

J: TRBJ1-1
D: NA
V: TRBV9
size: NA
CDR3: CASSRDMNTEAFF
DNA: TGTGCCAGCAGCCGGGATATGAACACTGAAGCTTTCTTT

J: TRBJ2-1
D: NA
V: TRBV5-1
size: NA
CDR3: CASSYGTSYNEQFF
DNA: TGCGCCAGCAGCTACGGGACCTCCTACAATGAGCAGTTCTTC